Listed here are 8 T cell receptor beta chains from one sample, sequenced in a study of Graves' ophthalmopathy and Graves' hyperthyroidism. Amplification from RNA transcripts yielded the TCR beta CDR3 regions. RT-PCR was first run with HTBI primers, then multiplex PCR in a second round. TCRdb fed the multiplex PCR reads into MiXCR, producing one record per CDR3 protein. The sample comprises about 1.1 million distinct CDR3 sequences, 35% to 45% of which are singletons, and roughly 10% rests with the top ten. Material: peripheral blood or thyroid tissue (not recorded which). The receptor set was obtained from an adult man with Graves' hyperthyroidism.

The chain carries TRBV15 and TRBJ1-1, with D perhaps TRBD1 (5 bases). This CDR3 region has 13 residues. Germline-derived CDR1 and CDR2 are LNHNV and YYDKDF (reference sequence). The V end was cut by 6 bases, the J end by 0 bases, with 8 bases between. The CDR3 reads CATRPGLNTEAFF. CDR3 bases: TGTGCCACCAGGCCAGGGCTGAACACTGAAGCTTTCTTT.

V and J are TRBV20-1 and TRBJ2-7; the match to TRBD1 covers 7 bases. With 3 bases clipped from V and 1 base from J, the junction kept 6 bases outside the gene matches. Germline V CDR1 and CDR2: DFQATT, SNEGSKA (reference sequence). This CDR3 comprises 14 residues. The CDR3 region is CSARPQGVSYEQYF. CDR3 coding DNA: TGCAGTGCTAGGCCTCAGGGGGTATCCTACGAGCAGTACTTC.

Many counts were recorded for this clonotype. The chain recombines TRBV15 with TRBJ2-7; D is perhaps TRBD1 (6 bases). Germline lookup yields CDR1 LNHNV and CDR2 YYDKDF (reference sequence). This CDR3 region has 16 residues. With 3 bases removed from V and 5 bases from J, the gap between germline ends came to 20 bases. The chain's CDR3 is CATSSPRGTLRDEQYF. The CDR3, as DNA: TGTGCCACCAGCAGTCCAAGGGGGACGTTGAGGGACGAGCAGTACTTC. Full variable domain (outside the CDR3, taken from reference TRBV15 and TRBJ2-7): DAMVIQNPRYQVTQFGKPVTLSCSQTLNHNVMYWYQQKSSQAPKLLFHYYDKDFNNEADTPDNFQSRRPNTSFCFLDIRSPGLGDTAMYLCATSSPRGTLRDEQYFGPGTRLTVT.

This clonotype was seen ten or more times. The chain recombines TRBV2 with TRBJ1-6; 7 bases line up with TRBD1. Germline assignment: CDR1 SNHLY and CDR2 FYNNEI. This CDR3 is 14 amino acids long. The trim removed 9 bases at V and 5 bases at J, leaving 7 bases unmatched. CDR3 in amino acids: CARGETGNNSPLHF. In nucleotides, the CDR3 is TGTGCCAGAGGGGAGACAGGGAATAATTCACCCCTCCACTTT.

A note on this clonotype: A much larger clone lies a single base off, so this may be a read error. This chain joins TRBV7-4 and TRBJ2-7; 13 bases are shared with TRBD2. The CDR3 consists of 19 residues. Germline values: CDR1 SGHVT, CDR2 SQSDAQ. CDR3 nucleotide sequence: TGTGACAGCAGCTTACCGGGACTAGCGGGGTGTTTACCCCTGGGCGAGCAGTACTTC. As protein: CDSSLPGLAGCLPLGEQYF.

On this clonotype: A much larger clone is a single base away; this may be a read error. V gene TRBV20-1 combines with J gene TRBJ2-5; possible D gene TRBD2, 5 bases. Germline-derived CDR1 and CDR2 are DFQATT and SNEGSKA (reference sequence). The CDR3 runs 14 residues. The CDR3 protein is CSARKAEGGEAQYF. The CDR3, as DNA: TGCAGTGCGAGAAAAGCAGAGGGCGGAGAGGCCCAGTACTTC.

Notes on this clonotype: Being one base from a much bigger clone, this may be a read error. Because the CDR3 is missing its conserved closing phenylalanine or tryptophan, this is likely a read error. The genes are TRBV24-1 and TRBJ2-5, with 11 bases matching TRBD1. V was pared by 4 bases and J by 3 bases, with 9 bases of the junction left unmatched. This CDR3 contains 17 residues. In germline, CDR1 is KGHDR, CDR2 SFDVKD. CDR3 sequence reads: CATSESGQGAVEETQYY. CDR3 coding DNA: TGTGCCACCAGTGAGTCTGGACAGGGGGCGGTTGAAGAGACCCAGTACTAC.

The genes are TRBV20-1 and TRBJ1-6, with D possibly being TRBD1 (5 bases). CDR1 is DFQATT, CDR2 SNEGSKA, per germline (reference sequence). V lost 4 bases to trimming and J lost 10 bases, with 11 bases between them. The CDR3 is 12 amino acids. CDR3: CSAKGGGSPLHF. For the CDR3, the DNA is TGCAGTGCTAAGGGCGGGGGATCACCCCTCCACTTT.